Presented here are 14 T cell receptor beta chains from one specimen sequenced in a study of regulatory T cells in long-lasting Graves disease. Both iRepertoire HTBI primers and Arm-PCR of CDR3 regions were used to build the TCR beta libraries. TCRdb recomputed calls from the multiplex PCR reads with MiXCR, one row per CDR3 protein. The sample contains around 460,000 distinct CDR3 sequences, around 13% of which appear only once. As for time point: newly diagnosed GD, antithyroid drugs for less than 3 months. PBMC-derived RNA was used for the TCR library. These records were also assigned to another study, of T cells in Graves' hyperthyroidism and ophthalmopathy.

This material consisted of peripheral blood mononuclear cells (PBMCs), taken at new diagnosis, from a patient treated with antithyroid drugs. The source is a woman between 50 and 59 years old with Graves disease.

The table lists this clonotype with many counts. The chain employs TRBV5-1 and TRBJ2-5; 7 nucleotides match TRBD1. After removal of 0 bases from V and 1 base from J, the junction contained 3 bases not matched to a gene. The CDR3 has 15 residues. Germline loops: CDR1 SGHRS, CDR2 YFSETQ. The chain's CDR3 is CASSLGTGPQETQYF. The CDR3 region has the DNA TGCGCCAGCAGCTTGGGGACAGGACCCCAAGAGACCCAGTACTTC. Full variable domain (remainder filled in from reference TRBV5-1 and TRBJ2-5): KAGVTQTPRYLIKTRGQQVTLSCSPISGHRSVSWYQQTPGQGLQFLFEYFSETQRNKGNFPGRFSGRQFSNSRSEMNVSTLELGDSALYLCASSLGTGPQETQYFGPGTRLLVL.

The sample holds many counts of this clonotype. V and J are TRBV7-9 and TRBJ2-2, with D perhaps TRBD2 (5 bases). In germline, CDR1 is SEHNR, CDR2 FQNEAQ (reference sequence). Trimming cost V 4 bases and J 2 bases, with 14 bases left between them. The CDR3 contains 16 residues. The CDR3 region has the DNA TGTGCCAGCAGCTCAACTAGTTTCTTAAACACCGGGGAGCTGTTTTTT. The encoded protein is CASSSTSFLNTGELFF. Combining the CDR3 with reference TRBV7-9 and TRBJ2-2 gives the whole variable domain DTGVSQNPRHKITKRGQNVTFRCDPISEHNRLYWYRQTLGQGPEFLTYFQNEAQLEKSRLLSDRFSAERPKGSFSTLEIQRTEQGDSAMYLCASSSTSFLNTGELFFGEGSRLTVL.

The sample holds many counts of this clonotype. The V gene is TRBV6-1, the J gene TRBJ2-7; 15 bases line up with TRBD2. The CDR3 covers 17 residues. V shed 4 bases, J shed 0 bases, and the junction held 4 bases outside the gene matches. Germline V gene lookup returns CDR1 MNHNS and CDR2 SASEGT. The CDR3, as DNA: TGTGCCAGCAGTGCCGGACTAGCGGGAGGGTCCTCCTACGAGCAGTACTTC. This gives the protein CASSAGLAGGSSYEQYF.

This clonotype has just a few counts. The chain is built from TRBV4-1 and TRBJ2-5; 10 bases agree with TRBD2. CDR1 is MGHRA, CDR2 YSYEKL, per germline. J was trimmed by 5 bases and V by 0 bases; bases with no gene match: 15. This CDR3 has 19 residues. For the CDR3, the DNA is TGCGCCAGCAGCCAAGATGGGGCGTCCGGGACTAGCGCTGGGGAGACCCAGTACTTC. Protein: CASSQDGASGTSAGETQYF.

This clonotype was counted ten times or more. The chain links TRBV20-1 to TRBJ1-2; 10 bases are shared with TRBD1. Germline values: CDR1 DFQATT, CDR2 SNEGSKA (reference sequence). This CDR3 contains 15 residues. J lost 8 bases, V lost 0 bases, and 9 bases had no gene match. CDR3 DNA sequence: TGCAGTGCTAGAGAAGATACCGGGACAGGGGACGGCTACACCTTC. As protein: CSAREDTGTGDGYTF.

In its sample, this clonotype was seen many times. This rearrangement joins TRBV28 to TRBJ2-7, with 7 bases identical to TRBD2. The CDR3 totals 15 residues. From germline, CDR1 is MDHEN and CDR2 SYDVKM. V dropped 7 bases and J dropped 6; count of bases not matched to a gene: 15. CDR3 DNA: TGTGCCAGCAAAACCACCTCCTCGGGGGGAATCGAGCAGTACTTC. Its protein is CASKTTSSGGIEQYF.

The V and J genes are TRBV11-2 and TRBJ2-7; 9 positions agree with TRBD2. After removal of 2 bases from V and 3 bases from J, the junction contained 8 bases not matched to a gene. Germline values: CDR1 SGHAT, CDR2 FQNNGV. This CDR3 comprises 16 residues. The CDR3 reads CASSLWTTSGIYEQYF. CDR3 nucleotides: TGTGCCAGCAGCTTATGGACGACTAGCGGAATCTACGAGCAGTACTTC.

This clonotype was counted at least ten times. CDR3: CATSQGGTEAFF. The CDR3 DNA is TGTGCCACCAGTCAGGGGGGCACTGAAGCTTTCTTT. The chain links TRBV24-1 to TRBJ1-1; TRBD1 matches at 7 bases. V was clipped by 6 bases and J by 4 bases; unmatched bases: 1. Per germline, CDR1 KGHDR and CDR2 SFDVKD. The length of the CDR3 is 12 residues.

This clonotype was seen at least ten times. The rearrangement links TRBV5-1 to TRBJ2-3; tentative D call: TRBD2 (5 bases). This CDR3 region has 15 residues. V lost 0 bases and J 0 bases, leaving 8 bases between the germline ends. In germline, CDR1 is SGHRS, CDR2 YFSETQ. In nucleotides, the CDR3 is TGCGCCAGCAGCTTGGCTAGCCCGAGCACAGATACGCAGTATTTT. This gives the protein CASSLASPSTDTQYF.

The chain joins TRBV3-1 to TRBJ1-3; a weak D match, TRBD1 (6 bases). The CDR3 has 15 amino acids. Looked up from germline, CDR1 is LGHDT and CDR2 is YNNKEL (reference sequence). Between the trimmed V and J ends, which lost 0 bases and 9 bases, there was a span of 15 bases. The CDR3 DNA sequence: TGTGCCAGCAGCCAAGATGGGGTTAAGGGGGGCACCATATATTTT. Translating it yields CASSQDGVKGGTIYF.

To note about this clonotype: A much more abundant neighbour one base away suggests this may be a read error. The J gene is TRBJ2-5, the V gene TRBV7-2; D remains unclear. Germline V gene sequence: CDR1 SGHTA, CDR2 FQGNSA. The CDR3 totals 13 residues. The CDR3 sequence is CASGLLGLETQYF. CDR3 DNA: TGTGCCAGCGGCTTATTGGGCCTAGAGACCCAGTACTTC.

In this sample, this clonotype turned up many times. The chain employs TRBV7-9 and TRBJ1-1; a weak D match, TRBD1 (5 bases). V shed 1 base and J shed 5 bases, with 11 bases lying between them. CDR1 is SEHNR, CDR2 FQNEAQ, per germline (reference sequence). This CDR3 is built from 14 residues. The CDR3: CASSLGVGETEAFF. CDR3 in DNA: TGTGCCAGCAGCTTAGGGGTGGGGGAGACTGAAGCTTTCTTT.

There are a few counts of this clonotype. This sequence joins TRBV6-1 and TRBJ1-5; 7 bases are a match to TRBD1. The V gene end was trimmed by 4 bases and the J gene end by 5 bases; junction bases not matched to a gene: 8. Germline V gives CDR1 MNHNS, CDR2 SASEGT. This CDR3 contains 15 residues. For the CDR3, the DNA is TGTGCCAGCAGTGGGGACAGTCTCTTCTATCAGCCCCAGCATTTT. Encoded protein: CASSGDSLFYQPQHF.

The rearrangement joins TRBV20-1 to TRBJ2-1, with 10 bases aligning to TRBD2. The CDR3 length is 16 residues. The J segment lost 1 base and the V segment lost 1 base, leaving 4 bases of the junction unmatched. CDR1 is DFQATT and CDR2 is SNEGSKA in the germline V gene (reference sequence). The DNA of the CDR3 is TGCAGTGCTAGAGCTAGCGGGAGCCCGTCCTACAATGAGCAGTTCTTC. Amino acid sequence: CSARASGSPSYNEQFF.